The clone carrying this TCR beta chain occurred a few times. Antigen: not known. The data originate from a study of beta chain features in type 1 diabetes. Study background: There were 90 million to 110 million sorted cells examined across all samples.

The CDR3 spans 17 residues. The trim removed 3 bases at V and 0 bases at J, leaving 6 bases unmatched. Per germline, CDR1 SGHDN and CDR2 FVKESK. Study-level results: Across all four CD4+ subsets, people with type 1 diabetes showed modestly shorter TCRB CDR3s.

What was sequenced were expressed TCRB transcripts, since all of the isolated RNA had been reverse transcribed. Sequencing was performed with immunoSEQ multiplex PCR; in TCRdb, only in-frame clones are kept and a portion is missing. Here the sample spans around 690,000 clones, 9.5% to 15% being singletons. This TCR was sampled from a man aged 25 to 40 with type 1 diabetes. Sequencing was done on a sample of naive CD4+ T cells from blood. The V and J genes are TRBV14 and TRBJ2-7; 12 positions agree with TRBD2. The CDR3 here is CASSHGLAGQSSYEQYF. As DNA, the CDR3 is TGTGCCAGCAGCCACGGACTAGCGGGGCAGAGCTCCTACGAGCAGTACTTC.